This entry concerns a single TCR beta chain. What it recognizes is unknown. Data came from immunoSEQ multiplex PCR; TCRdb stores just in-frame clones and leaves some out. The data contain some 96,000 clones, roughly 88% of them singletons. The CDR3 consists of 16 residues. Germline V gene lookup returns CDR1 SGDLS and CDR2 YYNGEE. J was trimmed by 1 base and V by 1 base; bases with no gene match: 7. These data are taken from a study of identifying expanded T cells in peripheral blood. Notes on the study in general: Approximately two-week clone count variance significantly increased as total template count grew. Differentially abundant clones: roughly 1.2 between replicates, 16.4 at approximately 13 days, 18 to 20 at four.

The chain recombines TRBV9 with TRBJ1-1; 7 bases map to TRBD1. Sequencing used blood. The clonotype comes from a person aged 18 to 75 in good health. CDR3 protein: CASSVLGGAPNTEAFF. The CDR3 DNA sequence: TGTGCCAGCAGCGTATTAGGGGGCGCGCCGAACACTGAAGCTTTCTTT. Together with reference TRBV9 and TRBJ1-1, the CDR3 gives the full variable domain: DSGVTQTPKHLITATGQRVTLRCSPRSGDLSVYWYQQSLDQGLQFLIQYYNGEERAKGNILERFSAQQFPDLHSELNLSSLELGDSALYFCASSVLGGAPNTEAFFGQGTRLTVV.